Shown below are 16 T cell receptor beta chains from a single sample sequenced in a study of regulatory T cells in long-lasting Graves disease. Library construction for TCR beta used iRepertoire HTBI primers and Arm-PCR of CDR3 regions. TCRdb called the multiplex PCR reads again in MiXCR, with one record for every CDR3 protein. The table records more than 450,000 distinct CDR3 sequences, around 15% of them present only once. Time point indicated: newly diagnosed GD, antithyroid drugs for less than 3 months. PBMC RNA was the source of the TCR library. The sample also formed part of further work on T cells in Graves' hyperthyroidism and ophthalmopathy.

Sequencing was performed on peripheral blood mononuclear cells (PBMCs), taken at new diagnosis, from a patient treated with antithyroid drugs. The receptors shown here come from a middle-aged man with Graves disease.

This chain links TRBV20-1 with TRBJ2-7, with D unresolved. Germline-derived CDR1 and CDR2 are DFQATT and SNEGSKA (reference sequence). The CDR3 is made up of 10 amino acids. V was trimmed by 6 bases and J by 7 bases, leaving 10 bases between them. The CDR3 is CSARAEEQYF. The DNA of the CDR3 is TGCAGTGCCCGTGCGGAAGAGCAGTACTTC.

This clonotype has ten or more counts. The chain employs TRBV28 and TRBJ1-2, with D tentatively TRBD1 (6 bases). Trimming stripped 5 bases from V and 0 bases from J, with 16 bases between. Germline V CDR1 and CDR2: MDHEN, SYDVKM. This CDR3 has 16 amino acids. The CDR3 coding sequence is TGTGCCAGCAGTCCCCCAGGGGTGCAGGCTAACTATGGCTACACCTTC. Translated: CASSPPGVQANYGYTF.

This chain joins TRBV28 and TRBJ2-7; maybe TRBD2 (5 bases). CDR1 and CDR2 (germline): MDHEN, SYDVKM. CDR3 length equals 13 residues. Trimming pared 6 bases from V and 6 bases from J, leaving 15 bases between. In DNA, the CDR3 is TGTGCCAGCAGCCTGGTGGACGGGATCGAGCAGTACTTC. Translating gives CASSLVDGIEQYF.

V gene TRBV28 combines with J gene TRBJ2-7; no definite D call. The CDR3 contains 14 residues. Germline lookup yields CDR1 MDHEN and CDR2 SYDVKM. V was cut by 4 bases and J by 4 bases, with 14 bases left in between. CDR3 residues: CASSSNPARYEQYF. CDR3 in DNA: TGTGCCAGCAGTTCCAACCCCGCCAGATACGAGCAGTACTTC.

In this sample, this clonotype turned up a few times. The chain couples TRBV11-3 to TRBJ2-1, with D possibly being TRBD1 (6 bases). Germline assignment: CDR1 SGHNT and CDR2 YENEEA. V lost 1 base to trimming and J lost 0 bases, with 13 bases between them. This CDR3 contains 17 residues. This chain's CDR3 is CASSLALGTSSYNEQFF. CDR3 DNA sequence: TGTGCCAGCAGCTTAGCCCTCGGGACAAGCTCCTACAATGAGCAGTTCTTC.

At least ten counts were recorded for this clonotype. This chain uses TRBV7-2 with TRBJ2-3, with D unclear. The CDR3 sequence is 14 residues long. Germline values: CDR1 SGHTA, CDR2 FQGNSA. V was shortened by 4 bases and J by 4 bases, with 12 bases between the two germline ends. CDR3 residues: CASSSTFSADTQYF. DNA of the CDR3: TGTGCCAGCAGCTCCACCTTTTCGGCAGATACGCAGTATTTT.

This chain joins TRBV12-3 or TRBV12-4 and TRBJ1-3; maybe TRBD1 (6 bases). V lost 5 bases to trimming and J lost 3 bases, with 11 bases between them. The CDR3 sequence is 14 residues long. The CDR3 bases are TGTGCCAGCAGTCCCCACAGGGTTGGAAACACCATATATTTT. It codes for CASSPHRVGNTIYF.

There are many counts of this clonotype. V usage is TRBV12-3 or TRBV12-4 and J usage is TRBJ2-7; D uncertain. This CDR3 is built from 12 residues. The V gene lost 6 bases and the J gene lost 4 bases, with 10 bases spanning the gap. CDR3 bases: TGTGCCAGCAGACTTACAGAGTACGAGCAGTACTTC. It codes for CASRLTEYEQYF.

The V and J genes are TRBV29-1 and TRBJ2-5, with D maybe TRBD1 (5 bases). CDR1 SQVTM and CDR2 ANQGSEA come from the germline V gene. There are 12 residues in the CDR3. V lost 6 bases to trimming and J lost 5 bases, with 13 bases between them. The CDR3 protein is CSVEPDIETQYF. The CDR3 DNA follows: TGCAGCGTCGAACCGGACATCGAGACCCAGTACTTC. The full variable domain, its missing parts supplied by reference TRBV29-1 and TRBJ2-5, is SAVISQKPSRDICQRGTSLTIQCQVDSQVTMMFWYRQQPGQSLTLIATANQGSEATYESGFVIDKFPISRPNLTFSTLTVSNMSPEDSSIYLCSVEPDIETQYFGPGTRLLVL.

This clonotype was counted ten times or more. V is TRBV6-1 and J is TRBJ1-2; no clear D gene. CDR1 is MNHNS, CDR2 SASEGT, per germline. This CDR3 has 14 residues. V was clipped by 1 base and J by 6 bases, with 12 bases between them. The CDR3 nucleotides are TGTGCCAGCAGTGAAGGGTGGAGGGCCGATGGCTACACCTTC. Its protein is CASSEGWRADGYTF.

The chain is built from TRBV19 and TRBJ2-5; 9 positions match TRBD2. This CDR3 comprises 17 residues. V lost 0 bases and J lost 5; bases outside the gene matches: 10. Germline CDR1 reads LNHDA; CDR2 reads SQIVND (reference sequence). CDR3 sequence (DNA): TGTGCCAGTAGTATAGATCGGCGGGAGGGCCGTGGGGAGACCCAGTACTTC. Its translation is CASSIDRREGRGETQYF.

This clonotype has a count of ten or more. CDR3: CSARQTSGNTIYF. The CDR3 nucleotides are TGCAGTGCCAGGCAGACGTCTGGAAACACCATATATTTT. This chain uses TRBV20-1 with TRBJ1-3; D is uncertain. This CDR3 is 13 amino acids long. Germline CDR1 reads DFQATT; CDR2 reads SNEGSKA (reference sequence). V gave up 6 bases and J gave up 1 base, with 10 bases separating them.

This clonotype appeared a few times. This chain joins TRBV20-1 and TRBJ2-7; TRBD2 matches at 8 bases. Losses at the gene ends were 3 bases for V and 2 bases for J; bases not matched to a gene: 6. This CDR3 region has 14 residues. Germline CDR1 DFQATT, CDR2 SNEGSKA (reference sequence). The CDR3 DNA reads TGCAGTGCTAGGGCGGCGGGAGGACCCTACGAGCAGTACTTC. This translates into CSARAAGGPYEQYF.

The chain links TRBV5-1 to TRBJ2-1, with D possibly TRBD2 on 5 matching bases. Germline loops: CDR1 SGHRS, CDR2 YFSETQ. Trimming stripped 5 bases from V and 2 bases from J, with 20 bases between. CDR3 length equals 17 residues. The CDR3 DNA reads TGCGCCAGCAGTTCGGGGTCTTTAGCGCGTACCTACAATGAGCAGTTCTTC. Protein sequence: CASSSGSLARTYNEQFF.

V and J are TRBV6-1 and TRBJ2-5; 15 bases fit TRBD2. This CDR3 has 16 residues. CDR1 and CDR2 from the germline V gene are MNHNS and SASEGT. J lost 5 bases, V lost 7 bases, and 8 bases had no gene match. CDR3 nucleotides: TGTGCCAGCACTCCAGGGACTAGCGGGAGGCGTGAGACCCAGTACTTC. Its translation: CASTPGTSGRRETQYF.

This clonotype was seen repeatedly, ten times or more. The chain has TRBV28 and TRBJ2-7; tentatively, D is TRBD2 (6 bases). Trimming removed 8 bases at V and 0 bases at J, with 11 bases between. CDR1 is MDHEN, CDR2 SYDVKM, per germline. CDR3 length equals 13 residues. The CDR3 reads CASGTGSSYEQYF. In nucleotides, the CDR3 is TGTGCCAGCGGTACCGGGAGCTCCTACGAGCAGTACTTC.